This passage covers 12 T cell receptor beta chains from one sample sequenced in a study of technical replicates of blood from a handful of donors. Here immunoSEQ multiplex PCR was the method, and the copy in TCRdb shows in-frame clones only, minus some. Here the sample spans tens of thousands of clones, about 92% being singletons. Sequenced: PBMCs. These receptors were taken from a human donor in good health. Some clones in this sample may be carry-over from other donors' samples.

The chain employs TRBV10-3 and TRBJ1-2; 7 bases line up with TRBD1. CDR1 is ENHRY, CDR2 SYGVKD, per germline. J lost 0 bases, V lost 2 bases, and 6 bases had no gene match. This CDR3 contains 16 residues. The CDR3 loop reads CAISERGGQANYGYTF. DNA of the CDR3: TGTGCCATCAGTGAGCGGGGAGGACAGGCTAACTATGGCTACACCTTC.

The rearrangement links TRBV5-1 to TRBJ2-1, with 10 bases identical to TRBD2. Germline trimming cut 4 bases from V and 2 bases from J; bases unmatched to any gene: 3. Germline-derived CDR1 and CDR2 are SGHRS and YFSETQ. The CDR3 consists of 15 residues. CDR3 sequence (DNA): TGCGCCAGCAGCGGGGGACTAGCGACCTACAATGAGCAGTTCTTC. It is translated as CASSGGLATYNEQFF.

The chain uses TRBV4-3 and TRBJ1-1; D is unclear. CDR1 is LGHNA and CDR2 is YSLEER in the germline V gene. Trimming removed 3 bases from V and 11 bases from J, with 19 bases in between. The length of the CDR3 is 14 residues. The CDR3 DNA reads TGCGCCAGCAGCCAGATCGGGAGGCCTGGAAGCGCTTTCTTT. It translates to CASSQIGRPGSAFF.

The rearrangement links TRBV15 to TRBJ1-5; TRBD1 matches at 9 bases. Germline lookup yields CDR1 LNHNV and CDR2 YYDKDF (reference sequence). With 1 base clipped from V and 6 bases from J, the junction kept 7 bases outside the gene matches. The CDR3 is 16 amino acids. The CDR3 here is CATSRGNRGLGQPQHF. CDR3 in DNA: TGTGCCACCAGCAGAGGGAACAGGGGGCTCGGTCAGCCCCAGCATTTT.

The chain recombines TRBV5-1 with TRBJ2-1; 9 bases are a match to TRBD2. Germline V gene data show CDR1 as SGHRS and CDR2 as YFSETQ. The CDR3 spans 15 residues. Trimming removed 2 bases from V and 4 bases from J; junction bases left unmatched: 4. The CDR3 DNA sequence: TGCGCCAGCAGCTTTTCAGCGGGAGGTTACAATGAGCAGTTCTTC. This codes for CASSFSAGGYNEQFF.

The CDR3 DNA sequence: TGTGCCAGCAGTGAGACAAGCTCTGGAAACACCATATATTTT. Protein: CASSETSSGNTIYF. The chain couples TRBV25-1 to TRBJ1-3; D call uncertain. The CDR3 covers 14 residues. V gave up 3 bases and J gave up 0 bases, with 6 bases separating them. The germline gives CDR1 MGHDK, CDR2 SYGVNS.

This chain links TRBV29-1 with TRBJ2-3, with 9 bases identical to TRBD2. The germline V gene encodes CDR1 SQVTM and CDR2 ANQGSEA. With 5 bases clipped from V and 2 bases from J, the junction kept 8 bases outside the gene matches. This CDR3 has 15 residues. The chain's CDR3 is CSVLTSGRLTDTQYF. CDR3 sequence (DNA): TGCAGCGTTCTGACTAGCGGCCGACTCACAGATACGCAGTATTTT.

This clone occurred once. This sequence joins TRBV30 and TRBJ1-3, with D tentatively TRBD1 (5 bases). The CDR3 runs 15 residues. V gave up 4 bases and J gave up 5 bases, with 18 bases separating them. The germline V gene encodes CDR1 GTSNPN and CDR2 SVGIG (reference sequence). This CDR3 is CAWTGWHLSRNTIYF. CDR3 sequence (DNA): TGTGCCTGGACAGGGTGGCATCTAAGTAGAAACACCATATATTTT.

The chain recombines TRBV4-1 with TRBJ1-1; 10 positions agree with TRBD1. Germline V lookup: CDR1 MGHRA, CDR2 YSYEKL. The CDR3 has 15 residues. The J segment lost 5 bases and the V segment lost 1 base, leaving 4 bases of the junction unmatched. The CDR3 DNA reads as TGCGCCAGCAGCCAAGGGGGACAGGGGACTACTGAAGCTTTCTTT. Translated, it gives CASSQGGQGTTEAFF.

This chain joins TRBV5-1 and TRBJ2-5, with D tentatively TRBD1 (7 bases). The CDR3 covers 14 residues. Germline V gives CDR1 SGHRS, CDR2 YFSETQ. Trimming left V 5 bases short and J 4 bases short, with 15 bases between. The CDR3 spells CASRRRDRGETQYF. The DNA of the CDR3 is TGCGCCAGCAGGAGGCGGGACAGAGGAGAGACCCAGTACTTC.

This chain uses TRBV5-6 with TRBJ1-1; no definite D call. Looked up from germline, CDR1 is SGHDT and CDR2 is YYEEEE. The CDR3 contains 16 residues. The V gene lost 3 bases and the J gene lost 0 bases, with 15 bases spanning the gap. The CDR3 is CASSSLSGVMNTEAFF. In nucleotides, the CDR3 is TGTGCCAGCAGCTCACTTAGCGGGGTCATGAACACTGAAGCTTTCTTT.

The J gene is TRBJ2-6, the V gene TRBV5-8, with D possibly TRBD1 on 5 matching bases. The V end lost 1 base, the J end lost 0 bases, and 14 bases lay between the germline ends. The CDR3 extends over 18 amino acids. CDR1 SGHTS and CDR2 YDEGEE come from the germline V gene. For the CDR3, the DNA is TGTGCCAGCAGCTTGACGACAGTATCGTTCTCTGGGGCCAACGTCCTGACTTTC. Translated: CASSLTTVSFSGANVLTF.